Listed here are 25 T cell receptor beta chains from one sample, sequenced in a study of cytomegalovirus exposure and HLA in healthy donors. Vbeta (60) and Jbeta (13) primers were used in the PCR. This table comes from immunoSEQ multiplex PCR, and its TCRdb copy is limited to in-frame clones, with some not included. The data hold around 180,000 clones, with approximately 84% observed a single time. The specimen sequenced was PBMCs. Receptor source: a woman aged 25 to 39 in good health and CMV-seropositive.

V is TRBV28 and J is TRBJ1-5; D gene unclear. The CDR3 sequence is 14 residues long. Trimming removed 3 bases from V and 6 bases from J, with 12 bases in between. Germline V gene sequence: CDR1 MDHEN, CDR2 SYDVKM. The CDR3 bases are TGTGCCAGCAGTTTTGTCGGGTTAGGTCAGCCCCAGCATTTT. Its protein product is CASSFVGLGQPQHF.

The rearrangement uses TRBV4-1 and TRBJ2-1; D gene unclear. The V gene lost 0 bases and the J gene lost 3 bases, with 9 bases spanning the gap. The CDR3 covers 15 residues. In germline, CDR1 is MGHRA, CDR2 YSYEKL. The CDR3 nucleotides read TGCGCCAGCAGCCAAGATCGGGTAGACTACAATGAGCAGTTCTTC. The encoded protein is CASSQDRVDYNEQFF.

The chain links TRBV7-9 to TRBJ1-6, with D perhaps matching TRBD1 (5 bases). Germline-derived CDR1 and CDR2 are SEHNR and FQNEAQ (reference sequence). Trimming removed 4 bases from V and 4 bases from J, with 17 bases in between. CDR3 size: 17 residues. The CDR3: CASSSPQGKGYNSPLHF. Here the CDR3 DNA reads TGTGCCAGCAGCTCCCCGCAGGGAAAGGGGTATAATTCACCCCTCCACTTT.

The chain joins TRBV18 to TRBJ1-5; TRBD1 agrees at 7 bases. V trimming: 4 bases; J trimming: 4 bases; junction bases outside the gene matches: 7. The CDR3 has 15 residues. Germline V lookup: CDR1 KGHSH, CDR2 LQKENI. The CDR3 region has the DNA TGTGCCAGCTCACACTCAGACAGGGTTAATCAGCCCCAGCATTTT. This gives the protein CASSHSDRVNQPQHF.

The chain combines TRBV20-1 with TRBJ2-3; D is possibly TRBD2 (5 bases). V was cut by 4 bases and J by 9 bases, with 11 bases left in between. This CDR3 has 11 amino acids. Germline V gives CDR1 DFQATT, CDR2 SNEGSKA (reference sequence). Written as DNA, the CDR3 is TGCAGTGCTATAACCGGGAAGACGCAGTATTTT. This gives the protein CSAITGKTQYF.

The V call is TRBV4-2, the J call TRBJ1-5; 7 bases are shared with TRBD1. Germline values: CDR1 LGHNA, CDR2 YNFKEQ. The J segment lost 6 bases and the V segment lost 0 bases, leaving 2 bases of the junction unmatched. This CDR3 region has 14 residues. Here the CDR3 DNA reads TGTGCCAGCAGCCAAGAACAGGGGCGTCAGCCCCAGCATTTT. Protein sequence: CASSQEQGRQPQHF.

The chain recombines TRBV4-1 with TRBJ2-1; 14 positions match TRBD2. The CDR3 has 16 amino acids. The J segment lost 9 bases and the V segment lost 4 bases, leaving 8 bases of the junction unmatched. Germline CDR1 reads MGHRA; CDR2 reads YSYEKL. The CDR3 DNA sequence: TGCGCCAGCAGCCCATCGACTAGCGGGGGGGCCGGTGAGCAGTTCTTC. It translates to CASSPSTSGGAGEQFF.

The chain employs TRBV27 and TRBJ2-1; no clear D gene. There are 14 residues in the CDR3. Germline V CDR1 and CDR2: MNHEY, SMNVEV (reference sequence). V was shortened by 4 bases and J by 4 bases, with 11 bases between the two germline ends. The CDR3 bases are TGTGCCAGCAGTTACGAGGCAGAATACAATGAGCAGTTCTTC. It encodes CASSYEAEYNEQFF.

This clone is a singleton in its sample. J is TRBJ2-1 and V is TRBV9; D gene uncertain. With 0 bases removed from V and 8 bases from J, the gap between germline ends came to 15 bases. The CDR3 extends over 15 amino acids. Germline CDR1 and CDR2: SGDLS and YYNGEE. CDR3 region: CASSVVGRPLDEQFF. The CDR3 region has the DNA TGTGCCAGCAGCGTAGTCGGTCGGCCTCTAGATGAGCAGTTCTTC.

The chain couples TRBV4-2 to TRBJ1-1, with TRBD1 matching 8 bases. The J segment lost 10 bases and the V segment lost 1 base, leaving 17 bases of the junction unmatched. Germline-derived CDR1 and CDR2 are LGHNA and YNFKEQ. The CDR3 is made up of 17 amino acids. The CDR3 region has the DNA TGTGCCAGCAGCCAAGTGGCACGACAGGGGCGGGATGGGGTAGCTTTCTTT. Translated, it gives CASSQVARQGRDGVAFF.

The chain recombines TRBV13 with TRBJ2-1; D is uncertain. V lost 5 bases and J lost 9, with 8 bases in between. The CDR3 loop spans 11 amino acids. The germline gives CDR1 PRHDT, CDR2 FYEKMQ (reference sequence). The CDR3 sequence is CASSLVGEQFF. Here the CDR3 DNA reads TGTGCCAGCAGCCTGGTCGGTGAGCAGTTCTTC.

CDR3 sequence: CASSGGLSQPQHF. CDR3 nucleotide sequence: TGTGCCAGCAGCGGAGGCTTGAGTCAGCCCCAGCATTTT. This rearrangement joins TRBV9 to TRBJ1-5; unclear D gene. Germline lookup yields CDR1 SGDLS and CDR2 YYNGEE. This CDR3 region has 13 residues. The V end lost 3 bases, the J end lost 6 bases, and 10 bases lay between the germline ends.

The CDR3 is CASTQAGNSEKLFF. CDR3 sequence (DNA): TGTGCCAGCACCCAGGCGGGTAATAGCGAAAAACTGTTTTTT. V is TRBV5-6 and J is TRBJ1-4, with D unresolved. The germline gives CDR1 SGHDT, CDR2 YYEEEE. Trimming took 6 bases from V and 8 from J, leaving 17 bases between them. This CDR3 is built from 14 residues.

This rearrangement joins TRBV5-1 to TRBJ2-7, with 7 bases matching TRBD2. CDR3 length equals 14 residues. The V and J ends lost 0 bases and 5 bases, in that order; junction bases with no gene match: 5. The germline CDR1 and CDR2 sequences are SGHRS and YFSETQ. The CDR3 protein is CASSLGGRRDEQYF. DNA for the CDR3: TGCGCCAGCAGCTTGGGCGGGAGAAGGGACGAGCAGTACTTC.

Concerning this clone: Other DNA sequences within the sample encode an identical CDR3. CDR3 protein: CASSRSGNTDTQYF. In DNA, the CDR3 is TGTGCCAGCAGTCGTTCAGGGAACACAGATACGCAGTATTTT. This chain connects TRBV7-9 to TRBJ2-3; possible D gene TRBD1, 5 bases. Germline CDR1 SEHNR, CDR2 FQNEAQ (reference sequence). Trimming pared 6 bases from V and 2 bases from J, leaving 12 bases between. The CDR3 is 14 residues long. Variable domain in full (rest from reference TRBV7-9 and TRBJ2-3): DTGVSQNPRHKITKRGQNVTFRCDPISEHNRLYWYRQTLGQGPEFLTYFQNEAQLEKSRLLSDRFSAERPKGSFSTLEIQRTEQGDSAMYLCASSRSGNTDTQYFGPGTRLTVL.

This chain joins TRBV7-9 and TRBJ2-3, with D perhaps TRBD1 (6 bases). The CDR3 runs 16 residues. Germline loops: CDR1 SEHNR, CDR2 FQNEAQ (reference sequence). V shed 5 bases and J shed 5 bases, with 20 bases lying between them. The CDR3 coding sequence is TGTGCCAGCAGCACACAACAAACAGGGTATGGAGATACGCAGTATTTT. Translation: CASSTQQTGYGDTQYF. The variable domain in full, completed from reference TRBV7-9 and TRBJ2-3, reads DTGVSQNPRHKITKRGQNVTFRCDPISEHNRLYWYRQTLGQGPEFLTYFQNEAQLEKSRLLSDRFSAERPKGSFSTLEIQRTEQGDSAMYLCASSTQQTGYGDTQYFGPGTRLTVL.

The J gene is TRBJ2-1, the V gene TRBV25-1, with TRBD1 matching 8 bases. Germline lookup yields CDR1 MGHDK and CDR2 SYGVNS. This CDR3 has 15 residues. The J segment lost 9 bases and the V segment lost 4 bases, leaving 11 bases of the junction unmatched. CDR3 amino acids: CASSVLIQGGFEQFF. The DNA of the CDR3 is TGTGCCAGCAGTGTTTTGATACAGGGGGGTTTTGAGCAGTTCTTC.

The chain employs TRBV7-2 and TRBJ1-2; D gene ambiguous. V was cut by 5 bases and J by 2 bases, with 6 bases left in between. Germline V gives CDR1 SGHTA, CDR2 FQGNSA. This CDR3 comprises 12 residues. Here the CDR3 DNA reads TGTGCCAGCAGCCCGGGGAACTATGGCTACACCTTC. It translates to CASSPGNYGYTF.

This chain links TRBV28 with TRBJ1-5; D uncertain. CDR3 length: 13 amino acids. Germline V gives CDR1 MDHEN, CDR2 SYDVKM. V was shortened by 3 bases and J by 0 bases, with 3 bases between the two germline ends. CDR3 DNA: TGTGCCAGCAGTTTTTATAGCAATCAGCCCCAGCATTTT. This translates into CASSFYSNQPQHF.

This rearrangement joins TRBV7-8 to TRBJ1-4, with no clear D. This CDR3 is built from 12 residues. Germline V gene data show CDR1 as SGHVS and CDR2 as FQNEAQ. Trimming cost V 6 bases and J 10 bases, with 12 bases left between them. DNA of the CDR3: TGTGCCAGCAGTAGTGAGGGCGGAAAACTGTTTTTT. Protein product: CASSSEGGKLFF. Together with reference TRBV7-8 and TRBJ1-4, the CDR3 gives the full variable domain: GAGVSQSPRYKVAKRGQDVALRCDPISGHVSLFWYQQALGQGPEFLTYFQNEAQLDKSGLPSDRFFAERPEGSVSTLKIQRTQQEDSAVYLCASSSEGGKLFFGSGTQLSVL.

V is TRBV27 and J is TRBJ2-2, with D perhaps TRBD2 (6 bases). The CDR3 is 16 residues long. Trimming cost V 5 bases and J 5 bases, with 18 bases left between them. Germline lookup yields CDR1 MNHEY and CDR2 SMNVEV (reference sequence). As DNA, the CDR3 is TGTGCCAGCAGTCCCTCGGGGGAAGTATATACCGGGGAGCTGTTTTTT. This encodes CASSPSGEVYTGELFF.

The CDR3 sequence: CASVSSEETQYF. The CDR3 DNA reads TGTGCCAGCGTATCTAGCGAAGAGACCCAGTACTTC. The J gene is TRBJ2-5, the V gene TRBV7-9; TRBD2 is a possible D gene (6 bases). V was trimmed by 8 bases and J by 3 bases, leaving 10 bases between them. Germline values: CDR1 SEHNR, CDR2 FQNEAQ (reference sequence). This CDR3 region has 12 residues.

The chain employs TRBV28 and TRBJ2-3; 7 nucleotides agree with TRBD2. Germline-derived CDR1 and CDR2 are MDHEN and SYDVKM. Trimming at V came to 3 bases and at J to 3 bases, leaving 9 bases not matched to a gene. This CDR3 spans 16 amino acids. The CDR3 protein is CASSFGGGPHTDTQYF. The DNA of the CDR3 is TGTGCCAGCAGTTTTGGGGGAGGGCCTCATACAGATACGCAGTATTTT. Combining the CDR3 with reference TRBV28 and TRBJ2-3 gives the whole variable domain DVKVTQSSRYLVKRTGEKVFLECVQDMDHENMFWYRQDPGLGLRLIYFSYDVKMKEKGDIPEGYSVSREKKERFSLILESASTNQTSMYLCASSFGGGPHTDTQYFGPGTRLTVL.

The V gene is TRBV10-3, the J gene TRBJ2-2; the match to TRBD2 covers 11 bases. This CDR3 is built from 18 residues. Trimming removed 0 bases from V and 6 bases from J; junction bases left unmatched: 9. The germline V gene has CDR1 ENHRY and CDR2 SYGVKD. CDR3 coding DNA: TGTGCCATCAGTGAGTCGTTAGCGGGAGGGCCGAAGGCCGGGGAGCTGTTTTTT. Translated: CAISESLAGGPKAGELFF.

The gene calls are TRBV15 and TRBJ2-1, with TRBD2 as a possible D gene (5 bases). V was trimmed by 3 bases and J by 8 bases, leaving 17 bases between them. This CDR3 is built from 15 residues. The V gene's germline CDR1 is LNHNV and CDR2 YYDKDF (reference sequence). The CDR3 sequence: CATSSASLYSDEQFF. CDR3 bases: TGTGCCACCAGCAGTGCTAGCCTCTATTCCGATGAGCAGTTCTTC.